These 16 T cell receptor beta chains came from one sample sequenced in a study of blood T cells in healthy people across ages. A sample-barcoded 5' primer and a J-beta primer mix were used in a second PCR of roughly 6 to 11 cycles. TCRdb re-analysed the 5' RACE reads in MiXCR, keeping a single row per CDR3 protein. The sample contains fewer than 900,000 distinct CDR3 sequences, 35% to 40% of which appear only once. Sequencing input: blood. These receptor sequences come from a man younger than 30 in good health.

This clonotype was seen a few times. The V call is TRBV10-3, the J call TRBJ1-2, with D perhaps matching TRBD1 (6 bases). V lost 3 bases to trimming and J lost 3 bases, with 8 bases between them. CDR3 size: 13 residues. In germline, CDR1 is ENHRY, CDR2 SYGVKD. The CDR3 sequence: CAISDTGHYGYTF. CDR3 nucleotide sequence: TGTGCCATCAGTGACACAGGGCACTATGGCTACACCTTC.

This clonotype was seen a few times. The chain carries TRBV20-1 and TRBJ2-1; the match to TRBD1 covers 8 bases. The CDR3 runs to 14 residues. Germline loops: CDR1 DFQATT, CDR2 SNEGSKA (reference sequence). The trim removed 5 bases at V and 13 bases at J, leaving 16 bases unmatched. The CDR3 sequence: CSAPKTGGSETQFF. DNA for the CDR3: TGCAGTGCTCCCAAAACAGGGGGGTCTGAGACCCAGTTCTTC.

The rearrangement links TRBV6-5 to TRBJ2-5; D may correspond to TRBD1 or TRBD2 (5 bases each). Trimming shortened V by 6 bases and J by 1 base, and 12 bases separated the two germline ends. Germline CDR1 and CDR2: MNHEY and SVGAGI. The CDR3 totals 14 residues. Here the CDR3 reads CASRKSGTQETQYF. The CDR3 bases are TGTGCCAGCAGAAAGTCCGGGACCCAAGAGACCCAGTACTTC.

There are many counts of this clonotype. V usage is TRBV15 and J usage is TRBJ2-4; 8 nucleotides align to TRBD1. J lost 4 bases, V lost 5 bases, and 10 bases had no gene match. In germline, CDR1 is LNHNV, CDR2 YYDKDF (reference sequence). The CDR3 runs 16 residues. The CDR3 loop reads CATSPDRGRPKNIQYF. The CDR3 region has the DNA TGTGCCACCAGCCCTGACAGGGGCCGCCCAAAAAACATTCAGTACTTC.

This clonotype occurred a few times. V usage is TRBV4-2 and J usage is TRBJ2-4; D uncertain. The CDR3 runs 15 residues. Germline loops: CDR1 LGHNA, CDR2 YNFKEQ. V was trimmed by 1 base and J by 1 base, leaving 8 bases between them. CDR3 nucleotide sequence: TGTGCCAGCAGCCAAGCCCCCGGGGCCAAAAACATTCAGTACTTC. This translates into CASSQAPGAKNIQYF.

This clonotype was counted many times. V gene TRBV7-2 combines with J gene TRBJ2-3, with 7 bases aligning to TRBD2. CDR1 SGHTA and CDR2 FQGNSA come from the germline V gene. V was clipped by 5 bases and J by 8 bases; unmatched bases: 10. This CDR3 has 14 amino acids. The CDR3 DNA sequence: TGTGCCAGCAGCCCACGGACTAGGCACCCTACGCAGTATTTT. Its protein product is CASSPRTRHPTQYF.

This clonotype was found once. The genes are TRBV20-1 and TRBJ1-3; 7 bases fit TRBD1. With V trimmed by 6 bases and J by 2 bases, 10 bases remained unmatched. The CDR3 loop spans 15 amino acids. CDR1 DFQATT and CDR2 SNEGSKA come from the germline V gene (reference sequence). The CDR3 protein is CSAQIETGTGNTIYF. Here the CDR3 DNA reads TGCAGTGCCCAGATCGAGACAGGGACTGGAAACACCATATATTTT.

Note on this clonotype: A read error may produce the germline difference seen at one junction end. The V and J genes are TRBV12-3 or TRBV12-4 and TRBJ2-1, with 16 bases identical to TRBD2. This CDR3 spans 17 amino acids. The CDR3 sequence: CAGSWGTSGGALSSQFF. The CDR3 region has the DNA TGTGCCGGCAGTTGGGGGACTAGCGGGGGGGCTTTGTCTTCGCAGTTCTTC.

In this sample, this clonotype turned up a few times. The chain uses TRBV5-5 and TRBJ2-3; 7 positions agree with TRBD1. The CDR3 spans 14 residues. Germline lookup yields CDR1 SGHKS and CDR2 YYEKEE (reference sequence). After removal of 5 bases from V and 6 bases from J, the junction contained 9 bases not matched to a gene. The CDR3 sequence is CASSYGQVADTQYF. The CDR3 nucleotides read TGTGCCAGCAGTTATGGACAGGTTGCGGATACGCAGTATTTT.

This clonotype was counted ten times or more. The chain is built from TRBV11-3 and TRBJ2-5; 7 nucleotides align to TRBD1. Germline V gene data show CDR1 as SGHNT and CDR2 as YENEEA. CDR3 size: 14 residues. Germline trimming cut 5 bases from V and 2 bases from J; bases unmatched to any gene: 5. The CDR3 sequence is CASSDRTGQETQYF. The CDR3 bases are TGTGCCAGCAGCGATCGGACAGGTCAAGAGACCCAGTACTTC.

This clonotype was detected a few times. This chain joins TRBV13 and TRBJ2-5; possible D gene TRBD1, 6 bases. The CDR3 spans 15 residues. The germline CDR1 and CDR2 sequences are PRHDT and FYEKMQ (reference sequence). V dropped 4 bases and J dropped 5 bases, with 17 bases sitting between them. The CDR3 bases are TGTGCCAGCAGCTCTAGGGGGATCCTTAAGGAGACCCAGTACTTC. Translating gives CASSSRGILKETQYF.

The V gene is TRBV20-1, the J gene TRBJ2-1, with D possibly matching TRBD2 (7 bases). V dropped 2 bases and J dropped 0 bases, with 17 bases sitting between them. Germline lookup yields CDR1 DFQATT and CDR2 SNEGSKA (reference sequence). This CDR3 region has 17 residues. This CDR3 is CSARMMPGGLSYNEQFF. CDR3 sequence (DNA): TGCAGTGCTAGAATGATGCCGGGGGGCCTCTCCTACAATGAGCAGTTCTTC.

V gene TRBV4-3 combines with J gene TRBJ2-5; 9 bases match TRBD2. Germline assignment: CDR1 LGHNA and CDR2 YSLEER. V shed 1 base and J 5 bases; nucleotides not matched to a gene: 14. This CDR3 spans 18 amino acids. The CDR3 here is CASSQGVGRGGLEETQYF. The CDR3, as DNA: TGCGCCAGCAGCCAAGGGGTGGGGCGGGGGGGCCTTGAGGAGACCCAGTACTTC.

This clonotype appeared a few times. This chain joins TRBV20-1 and TRBJ2-1; D remains ambiguous. This CDR3 is 13 amino acids long. Per germline, CDR1 DFQATT and CDR2 SNEGSKA (reference sequence). Trimming removed 6 bases at V and 6 bases at J, with 15 bases between. CDR3 amino acids: CSAHWGSGNEQFF. CDR3 bases: TGCAGTGCCCACTGGGGTTCGGGCAATGAGCAGTTCTTC.

The CDR3 loop is CASRTARDTEAFF. The DNA for the CDR3 is TGTGCCAGCAGGACAGCCCGGGACACTGAAGCTTTCTTT. V gene TRBV27 combines with J gene TRBJ1-1; possibly TRBD1 for D (5 bases). CDR3 length: 13 residues. Trimming left V 6 bases short and J 3 bases short, with 11 bases between. The germline CDR1 and CDR2 sequences are MNHEY and SMNVEV (reference sequence).

The rearrangement uses TRBV12-3 or TRBV12-4 and TRBJ2-7; 10 bases line up with TRBD2. The CDR3 totals 17 residues. V lost 3 bases to trimming and J lost 2 bases; unmatched junction nucleotides: 10. The DNA of the CDR3 is TGTGCCAGCAGTTTTGGTTTCCAACTAGCGGGGACCTACGAGCAGTACTTC. Its translation is CASSFGFQLAGTYEQYF.